The 4 T cell receptor beta chains given below trace back to one sample, sequenced in a study of CD8+CD57+ T cells in acquired aplastic anemia. Profiling of TCR beta VDJ combinations and CDR3 sequences used genomic DNA as template. TCRdb re-derived calls from the reads in MiXCR, one entry per CDR3 protein. Among 150,000 to 200,000 distinct CDR3 sequences, less than 50% were seen once, and the ten largest hold 3.2%. Whoever was chosen for sequencing had shown CD8+CD57+ cell expansion by flow cytometry. The source material was sorted CD4+, CD8+, or CD8+CD57+ T cells (not recorded which) from PBMCs. The receptors here all came from a human donor with aplastic anemia.

This clonotype was recorded many times. The rearrangement links TRBV7-2 to TRBJ1-1; D is uncertain. Trimming stripped 5 bases from V and 7 bases from J, with 11 bases between. This CDR3 spans 12 amino acids. Germline lookup yields CDR1 SGHTA and CDR2 FQGNSA. This CDR3 is CASSPTGNEAFF. CDR3 nucleotides: TGTGCCAGCAGCCCGACGGGTAATGAAGCTTTCTTT.

The CDR3 reads CAISESRGKGYTF. The CDR3 region has the DNA TGTGCCATCAGTGAGTCACGGGGCAAAGGCTACACCTTC. The chain combines TRBV10-3 with TRBJ1-2; TRBD1 is a possible D gene (5 bases). This CDR3 has 13 amino acids. Trimming cost V 0 bases and J 8 bases, with 10 bases left between them. Germline CDR1 and CDR2: ENHRY and SYGVKD.

This clonotype has ten or more counts. The rearrangement uses TRBV29-1 and TRBJ1-4; D gene uncertain. V was clipped by 5 bases and J by 6 bases, with 4 bases between them. The CDR3 has 10 amino acids. From germline, CDR1 is SQVTM and CDR2 ANQGSEA. CDR3 amino acids: CSVYDEKLFF. Written as DNA, the CDR3 is TGCAGCGTTTATGATGAAAAACTGTTTTTT.

V usage is TRBV7-9 and J usage is TRBJ1-6; D is unclear. The V end lost 1 base, the J end lost 9 bases, and 13 bases lay between the germline ends. This CDR3 has 15 residues. In germline, CDR1 is SEHNR, CDR2 FQNEAQ (reference sequence). The chain's CDR3 is CASSLDRDGSSPLHF. The CDR3 nucleotides read TGTGCCAGCAGCTTAGACCGGGATGGTAGTTCACCCCTCCACTTT.